This T cell receptor (beta chain) is from a study of blood T cell repertoires in COVID-19. Study-wide context: Samples came from the United States, Italy and Spain, spanning acute and convalescent COVID-19. PBMCs, B-cell-depleted T cells, or T cells provided the cDNA or gDNA that made up the material.

Trimming left V 5 bases short and J 0 bases short, with 14 bases between. CDR1 and CDR2 from the germline V gene are MNHEY and SVGAGI. The CDR3 sequence is 15 residues long. As processed by the authors: By means of reference gene primer amplification, nucleated cell counts were estimated. Sequencing was performed with immunoSEQ multiplex PCR; in TCRdb, only in-frame clones are kept and a portion is missing. V, J and clone size derive from that table, while D and trimming were established from the DNA sequence. In the table there are 200,000 to 250,000 clones, 87% of which are singletons. The sequence was obtained from a woman aged 18-29 years who had recovered from COVID-19. The sample comprised peripheral blood. V and J are TRBV6-5 and TRBJ2-7; weak D call: TRBD2 (6 bases). CDR3 sequence reads: CASSPGAMSSYEQYF. The CDR3 DNA sequence: TGTGCCAGCAGTCCGGGAGCTATGAGCTCCTACGAGCAGTACTTC.